This paragraph reports one TCR beta chain. This sample was taken from a study of T cell responses to AZD1222 COVID-19 vaccine. Only in-frame clones appear in the TCRdb table, and some are missing; sequencing was by immunoSEQ multiplex PCR. The table shows around 120,000 clones, with about nine tenths occurring only once. The TCR originated in an adult in good health. The sequences come from peripheral blood, collected on day 0 of MenACWY control vaccination.

The CDR3 DNA reads as TGTGCCAGCAGCTTAGATGGGGGGGAACGGCAGCCCCAGCATTTT. Its protein product is CASSLDGGERQPQHF. J is TRBJ1-5 and V is TRBV11-2; weak D call: TRBD1 (5 bases). With 0 bases removed from V and 7 bases from J, the gap between germline ends came to 13 bases. CDR1 is SGHAT, CDR2 FQNNGV, per germline. The CDR3 totals 15 residues.